This T cell receptor beta chain came from a study of cytomegalovirus exposure and HLA in healthy donors. Study-wide findings and caveats: From TCR beta sequences, most subjects' HLA-A and HLA-B alleles were reportedly predicted accurately. Certain indistinguishable V segments, among them TRBV6-2 and TRBV6-3, were excluded. One variant, a missense change in DCLRE1C, was linked in a later analysis to TCR beta V- and J-gene trimming.

This PCR relied on a set of 60 Vbeta primers and 13 Jbeta primers. Data came from immunoSEQ multiplex PCR; TCRdb stores just in-frame clones and leaves some out. The data contain more than 80,000 clones, 55% to 75% of them singletons. Germline-derived CDR1 and CDR2 are SSHAT and FNYEAQ (reference sequence). This CDR3 is built from 13 residues. With respect to this clone: Its antigen is undetermined. One end of the junction is discordant with germline, which a read error may explain.

This clonotype was sampled from a man aged 45-65 years in good health and CMV-seronegative. Sequencing was done on a sample of PBMCs. V usage is TRBV7-7 and J usage is TRBJ2-5; D might be TRBD2 (5 bases). CDR3 in DNA: TGTGCTAGCAGCTCATCTAGCTGGGAGACCCAGTACTTC. Translating it yields CASSSSSWETQYF.